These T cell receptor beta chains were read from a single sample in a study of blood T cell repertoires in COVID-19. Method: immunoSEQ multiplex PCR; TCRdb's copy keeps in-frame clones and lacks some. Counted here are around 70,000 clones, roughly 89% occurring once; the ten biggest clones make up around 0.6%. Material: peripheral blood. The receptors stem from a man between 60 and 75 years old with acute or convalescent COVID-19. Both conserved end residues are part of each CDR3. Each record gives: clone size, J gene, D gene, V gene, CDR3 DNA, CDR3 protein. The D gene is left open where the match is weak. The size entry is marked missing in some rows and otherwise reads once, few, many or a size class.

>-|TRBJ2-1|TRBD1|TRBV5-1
TGCGCCAGCAGACCGGGACAGGGGTCCTACAATGAGCAGTTCTTC
CASRPGQGSYNEQFF
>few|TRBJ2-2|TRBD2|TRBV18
TGTGCCAGCTCACCTCTGCGGGAGGGCCGCGAAGAACTGTTTTTT
CASSPLREGREELFF
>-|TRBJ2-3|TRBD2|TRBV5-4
TGTGCCAGCAGCCTCCGGACTAGCGGGGGCCGGCGGAGCACAGATACGCAGTATTTT
CASSLRTSGGRRSTDTQYF
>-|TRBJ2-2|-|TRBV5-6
TGTGCCAGCAGCTTGGGCAGGGTAGCCGGGGAGCTGTTTTTT
CASSLGRVAGELFF
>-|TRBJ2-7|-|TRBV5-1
TGCGCCAGCAGCCCTGGTGTGGGCATTTACGAGCAGTACTTC
CASSPGVGIYEQYF
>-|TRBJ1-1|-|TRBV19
TGTGCCAGTAGTATAGTTCCACTGATGAACACTGAAGCTTTCTTT
CASSIVPLMNTEAFF
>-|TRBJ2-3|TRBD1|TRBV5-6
TGTGCCAGCAGCTTGGACCTCGGACAGGGTCCAGATACGCAGTATTTT
CASSLDLGQGPDTQYF
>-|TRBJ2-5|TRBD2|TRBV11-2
TGTGCCAGCAGCTTAGGTTCTATAGCGGGAGGGGAGACCCAGTACTTC
CASSLGSIAGGETQYF
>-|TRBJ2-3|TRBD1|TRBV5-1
TGCGCCAGCAGCCAACTGACAGGGGACACAGATACGCAGTATTTT
CASSQLTGDTDTQYF
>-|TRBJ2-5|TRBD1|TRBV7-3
TGTGCCAGCAGCCTTAACCCCCGGGACAGGGCTGAGACCCAGTACTTC
CASSLNPRDRAETQYF
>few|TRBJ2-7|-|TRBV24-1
TGTGCCACCAGTGGGGCCCCGGCCTACGAGCAGTACTTC
CATSGAPAYEQYF
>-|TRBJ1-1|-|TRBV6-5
TGTGCCAGCAGTTACTCGACGCCGGGGACTGAAGCTTTCTTT
CASSYSTPGTEAFF
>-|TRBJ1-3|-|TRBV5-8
TGTGCCAGCAGCTCGGGACTGATCTCTGGAAACACCATATATTTT
CASSSGLISGNTIYF
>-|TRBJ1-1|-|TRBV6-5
TGTGCCAGCAGGATGACACGATTTGCAGCTTTCTTT
CASRMTRFAAFF
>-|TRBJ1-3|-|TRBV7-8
TGTGCCAGCAGCTTAGCCAGCTCTGGAAACACCATATATTTT
CASSLASSGNTIYF
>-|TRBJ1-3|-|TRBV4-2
TGTGCCAGCAGCCAAGAACCCTCGGAGGGAAACACCATATATTTT
CASSQEPSEGNTIYF
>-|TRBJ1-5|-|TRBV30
TGTGCCTGGTGTACAATGAGGGGGAACTGCCGACATCAGCCCCAGCATTTT
CAWCTMRGNCRHQPQHF
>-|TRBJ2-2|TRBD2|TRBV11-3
TGTGCCAGCAGCTTAGGAGGTAGCGGGAGTGGAACCGGGGAGCTGTTTTTT
CASSLGGSGSGTGELFF
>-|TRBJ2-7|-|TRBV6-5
TGTGCCAGCAGTAAGACAGAGCCCTCCTACGAGCAGTACTTC
CASSKTEPSYEQYF
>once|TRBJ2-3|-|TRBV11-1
TGTGCCAGCAGCTTAGTCCTTAAAACAGATACGCAGTATTTT
CASSLVLKTDTQYF
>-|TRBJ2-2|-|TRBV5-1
TGCGCCAGCAGCTTTCTCCAGGGCAACACCGGGGAGCTGTTTTTT
CASSFLQGNTGELFF
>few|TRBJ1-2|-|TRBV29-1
TGCAGCGTTGAACGCGGGGACGGTGGCTACACCTTC
CSVERGDGGYTF
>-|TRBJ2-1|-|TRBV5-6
TGTGCCAGCAGCAAAGATCCGAGCTCCTACAATGAGCAGTTCTTC
CASSKDPSSYNEQFF
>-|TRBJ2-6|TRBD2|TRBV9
TGTGCCAGCAGCGAGGGAGGGGCTGGGGCCAACGTCCTGACTTTC
CASSEGGAGANVLTF
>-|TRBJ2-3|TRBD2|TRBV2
TGTGCCAGCAGTGAAAACCTAGCGGGGGCGGATACGCAGTATTTT
CASSENLAGADTQYF
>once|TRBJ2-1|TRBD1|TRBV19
TGTGCCAGCCGAGACAGGGCGGATGAGCAGTTCTTC
CASRDRADEQFF
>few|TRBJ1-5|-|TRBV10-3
TGTGCCATCAGTGAGTCGATGCAGGCCAATCAGCCCCAGCATTTT
CAISESMQANQPQHF
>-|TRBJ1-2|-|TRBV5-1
TGCGCCAGCAAGGCGACGGACACGAACTATGGCTACACCTTC
CASKATDTNYGYTF
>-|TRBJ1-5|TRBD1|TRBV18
TGTGCCAGCTCACCTTCGGGACAGAATCAGCCCCAGCATTTT
CASSPSGQNQPQHF
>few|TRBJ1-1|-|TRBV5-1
TGCGCCAGCAGCTTGCAGGGAGGGAACACTGAAGCTTTCTTT
CASSLQGGNTEAFF
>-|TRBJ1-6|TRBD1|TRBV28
TGTGCCAGCAGAGCAAGACAGGGGTCTAATTCACCCCTCCACTTT
CASRARQGSNSPLHF
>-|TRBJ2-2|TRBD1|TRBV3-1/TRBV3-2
TGTGCCAGCAGCCGACGGACAGGGAACACCGGGGAGCTGTTTTTT
CASSRRTGNTGELFF
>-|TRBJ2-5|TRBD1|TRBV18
TGTGCCAGCTCATCCTCAGGGGGAGAGACCCAGTACTTC
CASSSSGGETQYF
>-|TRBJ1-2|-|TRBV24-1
TGTGCCACCAGTGACCAGAACTATGGCTACACCTTC
CATSDQNYGYTF
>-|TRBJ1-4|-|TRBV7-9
TGTGCCAGCAGCTACCCCCCCGGTGAAAAACTGTTTTTT
CASSYPPGEKLFF
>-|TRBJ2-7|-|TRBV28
TGTGCCAGCAGTTTGGGGGGTTACGAGCAGTACTTC
CASSLGGYEQYF
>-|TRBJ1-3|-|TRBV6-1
TGTGCCAGCAGTGACAGGGCCTCTGGAAACACCATATATTTT
CASSDRASGNTIYF
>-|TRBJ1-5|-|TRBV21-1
TGTGCCAGCAGCAGGAAAGACATTGTCAATCAGCCCCAGCATTTT
CASSRKDIVNQPQHF
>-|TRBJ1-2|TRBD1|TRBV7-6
TGTGCCAGCAGCCCTTTGACAGGGAGGAACTATGGCTACACCTTC
CASSPLTGRNYGYTF
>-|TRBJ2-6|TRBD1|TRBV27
TGTGCCAGCAGTTCAGGGACAGGGTTTTCTGGGGCCAACGTCCTGACTTTC
CASSSGTGFSGANVLTF